This T cell receptor beta chain stems from a study of shared clonotypes between healthy human individuals. Study-wide results and limits: Non-shared clonotypes had lower generation probabilities than those shared by all four donors. Richness estimates generally favored naive over memory subsets. Naive CD4 clonotypes overlapped across a few donors at about 5%.

The CDR3 spans 16 residues. Germline V gene lookup returns CDR1 SGHNT and CDR2 YYREEE (reference sequence). J lost 3 bases, V lost 2 bases, and 6 bases had no gene match. With respect to this clone: What it binds is unknown.

Each subset's genomic DNA was split evenly across several immunoSEQ plates. Sequencing was performed with immunoSEQ multiplex PCR; in TCRdb, only in-frame clones are kept and a portion is missing. The data contain around 1.5 million clones, nearly 99% of them seen just once; the ten biggest clones take up about 0.45%. The chain is built from TRBV5-4 and TRBJ2-3; 10 bases map to TRBD1. This clonotype originated in a man in his thirties or forties in good health. The sequenced material came from naive CD4+ T cells sorted from blood. The subset: CD45RA+ positively selected. CDR3 sequence reads: CASSLRDRGATDTQYF. CDR3 nucleotide sequence: TGTGCCAGCAGCTTACGGGACAGGGGAGCAACAGATACGCAGTATTTT.